The 21 T cell receptor beta chains below all came from one sample that was sequenced in a study of regulatory T cells in long-lasting Graves disease. Combining iRepertoire HTBI primers with Arm-PCR of CDR3 regions, the authors built TCR beta libraries. One entry per CDR3 protein, called by TCRdb with MiXCR from the multiplex PCR reads. There are around 330,000 distinct CDR3 sequences in the sample; 18% occur only once, and less than 45% lies in the top ten. Specified time point: newly diagnosed GD, antithyroid drugs for less than 3 months. Preparation of the TCR library used RNA extracted from PBMCs. Sequencing was performed on peripheral blood mononuclear cells (PBMCs), taken at new diagnosis, from a patient treated with antithyroid drugs. These receptors came from a female donor with Graves disease.

V usage is TRBV28 and J usage is TRBJ1-2, with D perhaps TRBD1 (5 bases). Germline lookup yields CDR1 MDHEN and CDR2 SYDVKM. V shed 1 base and J shed 6 bases, with 9 bases lying between them. This CDR3 has 13 residues. The CDR3 sequence is CASSLSGRDGYTF. The CDR3, as DNA: TGTGCCAGCAGTTTATCGGGGCGAGATGGCTACACCTTC.

This chain connects TRBV24-1 to TRBJ1-2; the D gene is possibly TRBD1 (5 bases). Germline CDR1 is KGHDR and CDR2 is SFDVKD. This CDR3 comprises 13 residues. Between the trimmed V and J ends, which lost 9 bases and 1 base, there was a span of 11 bases. Here the CDR3 DNA reads TGTGCCACCCTTGGGGCCGATAACTATGGCTACACCTTC. It encodes CATLGADNYGYTF.

This clonotype was observed a few times. The gene calls are TRBV6-2 or TRBV6-3 and TRBJ1-1, with D hard to call. The V and J ends lost 6 bases and 3 bases respectively, with 11 bases between them. Germline V gives CDR1 MNHEY, CDR2 SVGEGT. CDR3 length equals 13 residues. CDR3 coding DNA: TGTGCCAGCAGCCTCCTTTTTGACACTGAAGCTTTCTTT. Amino acids: CASSLLFDTEAFF.

Turning to this clonotype: This may come from a read error, since a much larger clone is one base off. The chain joins TRBV2 to TRBJ2-2; possibly TRBD1 for D (6 bases). The CDR3 covers 16 residues. Germline CDR1 is SNHLY and CDR2 is FYNNEI. CDR3 bases: TGTGGCAGCAGCGACCGTAACAGGGTTAGCACCGGGGAGCTGTTTTTT. Amino acids: CGSSDRNRVSTGELFF.

With respect to this clonotype: Being one base from a much bigger clone, this may be a read error. The J gene is TRBJ2-2, the V gene TRBV7-8; D possibly matches TRBD1 or TRBD2 (5 bases each). This CDR3 has 14 residues. Trimming took 3 bases from V and 3 from J, leaving 8 bases between them. Germline V gene data show CDR1 as SGHVS and CDR2 as FQNEAQ. The CDR3 nucleotides read TGTGCCAGCAGCTTGGGGACCCACACCGGGGAGCTGTTTTTT. This gives the protein CASSLGTHTGELFF.

This clonotype was counted ten times or more. V usage is TRBV29-1 and J usage is TRBJ1-1; perhaps TRBD1 as D (6 bases). Germline V CDR1 and CDR2: SQVTM, ANQGSEA. Trimming took 1 base from V and 4 from J, leaving 10 bases between them. This CDR3 region has 13 residues. The CDR3 DNA reads as TGCAGCGTTGAAGTAGGGGGATTCACTGAAGCTTTCTTT. It yields the protein CSVEVGGFTEAFF.

V and J are TRBV25-1 and TRBJ1-1; D is unclear. Trimming stripped 3 bases from V and 4 bases from J, with 6 bases between. The CDR3 sequence is 12 residues long. The V gene's germline CDR1 is MGHDK and CDR2 SYGVNS. CDR3 protein: CASSDYPTEAFF. The CDR3 nucleotides are TGTGCCAGCAGTGATTATCCCACTGAAGCTTTCTTT. The variable domain in full, completed from reference TRBV25-1 and TRBJ1-1, reads EADIYQTPRYLVIGTGKKITLECSQTMGHDKMYWYQQDPGMELHLIHYSYGVNSTEKGDLSSESTVSRIRTEHFPLTLESARPSHTSQYLCASSDYPTEAFFGQGTRLTVV.

As to this clonotype: Given a much more abundant clone one base away, this may be a read error. The genes are TRBV12-3 or TRBV12-4 and TRBJ1-1, with D uncertain. CDR3 size: 15 residues. V lost 5 bases and J 4 bases, leaving 17 bases between the germline ends. The CDR3 sequence: CASSPSVEVITEAFF. Written as DNA, the CDR3 is TGTGCCAGCAGTCCTAGCGTTGAGGTAATCACTGAAGCTTTCTTT.

This clonotype occurred a few times. J is TRBJ1-2 and V is TRBV12-3 or TRBV12-4, with D unclear. Trimming removed 0 bases from V and 4 bases from J, with 15 bases in between. The CDR3 has 16 amino acids. CDR3 sequence reads: CASSLARSPLTYGYTF. CDR3 sequence (DNA): TGTGCCAGCAGTTTAGCGCGGTCTCCTCTTACCTATGGCTACACCTTC.

This clonotype was recorded many times. This rearrangement joins TRBV11-2 to TRBJ2-5; 10 nucleotides agree with TRBD2. V lost 1 base and J lost 2; bases outside the gene matches: 4. From germline, CDR1 is SGHAT and CDR2 FQNNGV. The CDR3 consists of 16 residues. The CDR3 region is CASSLGASGSQETQYF. The CDR3 nucleotides read TGTGCCAGCAGCTTAGGGGCTAGCGGGAGTCAAGAGACCCAGTACTTC.

The chain has TRBV28 and TRBJ2-7; 8 bases align to TRBD2. This CDR3 is 14 amino acids long. V gave up 5 bases and J gave up 3 bases; unmatched junction bases: 6. The germline CDR1 and CDR2 sequences are MDHEN and SYDVKM. The CDR3 here is CASSPPAGVYEQYF. CDR3 DNA: TGTGCCAGCAGTCCTCCAGCGGGAGTCTACGAGCAGTACTTC.

In its sample, this clonotype was seen many times. The chain links TRBV12-5 to TRBJ1-5; 8 bases fit TRBD1. J lost 6 bases, V lost 6 bases, and 10 bases had no gene match. This CDR3 contains 15 residues. Germline V lookup: CDR1 LGHNT, CDR2 FRNRAP. The CDR3 spells CASGRSGGTGQPQHF. DNA of the CDR3: TGTGCTAGTGGAAGATCAGGGGGCACGGGTCAGCCCCAGCATTTT.

Many counts were recorded for this clonotype. The rearrangement joins TRBV11-2 to TRBJ2-5, with 10 bases identical to TRBD2. The CDR3 runs 15 residues. Trimming cost V 1 base and J 2 bases; bases outside gene matches: 1. The V gene's germline CDR1 is SGHAT and CDR2 FQNNGV. As DNA, the CDR3 is TGTGCCAGCAGCTTAGGGACTAGCGGTCAAGAGACCCAGTACTTC. It encodes CASSLGTSGQETQYF. The full variable domain, with the rest looked up from reference TRBV11-2 and TRBJ2-5, is EAGVAQSPRYKIIEKRQSVAFWCNPISGHATLYWYQQILGQGPKLLIQFQNNGVVDDSQLPKDRFSAERLKGVDSTLKIQPAKLEDSAVYLCASSLGTSGQETQYFGPGTRLLVL.

This clonotype occurred many times. This sequence joins TRBV6-1 and TRBJ2-5, with 8 bases fitting TRBD2. Germline CDR1 MNHNS, CDR2 SASEGT. The CDR3 length is 15 residues. The trim removed 6 bases at V and 2 bases at J, leaving 8 bases unmatched. The CDR3 sequence is CASRLIAGWQETQYF. The CDR3 DNA reads as TGTGCCAGCAGGCTAATAGCGGGGTGGCAAGAGACCCAGTACTTC.

Points on this clonotype: A clone one base away is much larger, so this may be a read error. V is TRBV10-1 and J is TRBJ2-1; TRBD2 matches 10 bases. Per the germline V gene, CDR1 is WNHNN and CDR2 is SYGVQD (reference sequence). V shed 5 bases, J shed 0 bases, and the junction held 10 bases outside the gene matches. This CDR3 has 18 amino acids. CDR3 protein: CASSRGTSVQSSYNEQFF. In nucleotides, the CDR3 is TGCGCCAGCAGTCGCGGGACTAGCGTCCAAAGCTCCTACAATGAGCAGTTCTTC.

The chain employs TRBV27 and TRBJ2-4, with 8 bases that match TRBD1. CDR1 and CDR2 (germline): MNHEY, SMNVEV (reference sequence). V lost 4 bases and J lost 13; bases outside the gene matches: 9. This CDR3 is built from 13 residues. Here the CDR3 DNA reads TGTGCCAGCAGTTCGAACCCAGGGGGCGACCAGTACTTC. Translation gives CASSSNPGGDQYF.

This clonotype was seen ten or more times. The gene calls are TRBV20-1 and TRBJ2-2, with D perhaps being TRBD1 or TRBD2 (5 bases each). The germline V and J ends were trimmed by 4 bases and 1 base, with 10 bases remaining between them. The CDR3 is made up of 14 amino acids. CDR1 is DFQATT, CDR2 SNEGSKA, per germline (reference sequence). The CDR3 reads CSAIRDQNTGELFF. For the CDR3, the DNA is TGCAGTGCTATCCGGGACCAGAACACCGGGGAGCTGTTTTTT.

This clonotype was seen at least ten times. This chain uses TRBV2 with TRBJ1-2; TRBD1 is a possible D gene (5 bases). Germline CDR1 SNHLY, CDR2 FYNNEI. V was trimmed by 6 bases and J by 8 bases, leaving 10 bases between them. The CDR3 spans 11 residues. This chain's CDR3 is CASRGPGGYTF. The CDR3 DNA follows: TGTGCCAGCAGGGGACCAGGGGGCTACACCTTC.

The chain carries TRBV3-1 and TRBJ2-3; TRBD2 matches at 9 bases. Unmatched junction bases numbered 8, after V lost 6 bases and J lost 7 bases. Germline lookup yields CDR1 LGHDT and CDR2 YNNKEL (reference sequence). CDR3 length equals 14 residues. Here the CDR3 reads CASSSGRAVNTQYF. Here the CDR3 DNA reads TGTGCCAGCAGTAGCGGGAGAGCGGTGAATACGCAGTATTTT.

This clonotype appeared many times. The V call is TRBV28, the J call TRBJ2-6; D not certain. Trimming removed 3 bases at V and 3 bases at J, with 6 bases between. The length of the CDR3 is 14 residues. From germline, CDR1 is MDHEN and CDR2 SYDVKM. The CDR3 DNA reads TGTGCCAGCAGTTTTTCGGGTGGGGCCAACGTCCTGACTTTC. Its protein is CASSFSGGANVLTF.

This clonotype was picked up many times. The chain has TRBV6-5 and TRBJ1-1; D is ambiguous. Trimming left V 6 bases short and J 1 base short, with 12 bases between. The CDR3 length is 14 residues. The germline V gene encodes CDR1 MNHEY and CDR2 SVGAGI. CDR3 protein: CASRYEQPNTEAFF. DNA for the CDR3: TGTGCCAGCAGGTACGAACAGCCGAACACTGAAGCTTTCTTT.